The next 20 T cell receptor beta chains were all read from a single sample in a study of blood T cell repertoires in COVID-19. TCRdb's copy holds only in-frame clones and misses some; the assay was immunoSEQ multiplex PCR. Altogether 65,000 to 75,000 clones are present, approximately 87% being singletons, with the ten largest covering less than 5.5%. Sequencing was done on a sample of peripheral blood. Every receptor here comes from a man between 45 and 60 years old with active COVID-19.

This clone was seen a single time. For the CDR3, the DNA is TGTGCCAGCAATAGGGCGTCGGACTCACACGAGCAGTACTTC. Protein sequence: CASNRASDSHEQYF. This rearrangement joins TRBV27 to TRBJ2-7; D is perhaps TRBD2 (5 bases). The CDR3 has 14 residues. The germline V gene has CDR1 MNHEY and CDR2 SMNVEV (reference sequence). V was cut by 7 bases and J by 5 bases, with 18 bases left in between.

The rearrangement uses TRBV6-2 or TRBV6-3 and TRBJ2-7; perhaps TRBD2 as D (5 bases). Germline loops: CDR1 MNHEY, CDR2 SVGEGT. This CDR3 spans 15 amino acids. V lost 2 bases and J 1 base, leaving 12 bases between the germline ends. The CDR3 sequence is CASSYGSGTSYEQYF. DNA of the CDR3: TGTGCCAGCAGTTACGGGAGCGGTACTTCCTACGAGCAGTACTTC.

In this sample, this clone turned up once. The CDR3 here is CASSLQGGWYNEQFF. CDR3 sequence (DNA): TGTGCCAGCAGCTTGCAGGGGGGCTGGTACAATGAGCAGTTCTTC. V and J are TRBV5-6 and TRBJ2-1; the D gene is possibly TRBD1 (7 bases). From germline, CDR1 is SGHDT and CDR2 YYEEEE. The CDR3 is 15 residues long. The V end lost 1 base, the J end lost 4 bases, and 12 bases lay between the germline ends.

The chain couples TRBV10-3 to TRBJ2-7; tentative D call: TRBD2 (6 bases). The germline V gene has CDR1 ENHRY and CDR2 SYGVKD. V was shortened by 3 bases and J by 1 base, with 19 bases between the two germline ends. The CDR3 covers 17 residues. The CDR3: CAISDPRETRDSYEQYF. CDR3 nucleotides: TGTGCCATCAGTGACCCCCGGGAGACTAGGGATTCCTACGAGCAGTACTTC.

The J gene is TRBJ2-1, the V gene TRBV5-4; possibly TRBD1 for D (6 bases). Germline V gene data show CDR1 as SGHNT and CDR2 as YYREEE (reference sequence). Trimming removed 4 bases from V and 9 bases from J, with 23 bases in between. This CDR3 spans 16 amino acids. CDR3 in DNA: TGTGCCAGCAGCGTAGCCGGGACAACGGGCCTTAGTGAGCAGTTCTTC. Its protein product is CASSVAGTTGLSEQFF.

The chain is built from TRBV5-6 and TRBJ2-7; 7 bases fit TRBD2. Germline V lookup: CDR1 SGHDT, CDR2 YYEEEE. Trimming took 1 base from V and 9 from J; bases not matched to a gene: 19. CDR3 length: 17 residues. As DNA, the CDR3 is TGTGCCAGCAGCTTGTGGACCGGGACTACTTTCTACGAGCGGCAGTACTTC. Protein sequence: CASSLWTGTTFYERQYF. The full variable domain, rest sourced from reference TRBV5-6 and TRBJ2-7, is DAGVTQSPTHLIKTRGQQVTLRCSPKSGHDTVSWYQQALGQGPQFIFQYYEEEERQRGNFPDRFSGHQFPNYSSELNVNALLLGDSALYLCASSLWTGTTFYERQYFGPGTRLTVT.

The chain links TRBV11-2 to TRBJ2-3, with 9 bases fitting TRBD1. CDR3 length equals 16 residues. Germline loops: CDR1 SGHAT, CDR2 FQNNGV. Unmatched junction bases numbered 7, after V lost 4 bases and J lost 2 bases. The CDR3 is CASSYIRDRATDTQYF. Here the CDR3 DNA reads TGTGCCAGCAGCTACATCCGGGACAGGGCCACAGATACGCAGTATTTT.

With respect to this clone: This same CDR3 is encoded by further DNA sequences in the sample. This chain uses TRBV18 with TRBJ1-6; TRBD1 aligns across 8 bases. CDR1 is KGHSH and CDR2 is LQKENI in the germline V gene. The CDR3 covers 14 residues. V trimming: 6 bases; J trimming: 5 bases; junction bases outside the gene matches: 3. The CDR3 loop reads CASSSTGDNSPLHF. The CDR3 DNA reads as TGTGCCAGCTCTTCGACAGGGGATAATTCACCCCTCCACTTT. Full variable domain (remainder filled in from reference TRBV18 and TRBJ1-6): NAGVMQNPRHLVRRRGQEARLRCSPMKGHSHVYWYRQLPEEGLKFMVYLQKENIIDESGMPKERFSAEFPKEGPSILRIQQVVRGDSAAYFCASSSTGDNSPLHFGNGTRLTVT.

The CDR3 region is CASSQDPSGAGANVLTF. CDR3 in DNA: TGTGCCAGCAGCCAAGATCCTAGCGGGGCTGGGGCCAACGTCCTGACTTTC. The rearrangement links TRBV4-2 to TRBJ2-6; 9 positions match TRBD2. The J segment lost 2 bases and the V segment lost 0 bases, leaving 2 bases of the junction unmatched. Looked up from germline, CDR1 is LGHNA and CDR2 is YNFKEQ. The CDR3 is 17 residues long.

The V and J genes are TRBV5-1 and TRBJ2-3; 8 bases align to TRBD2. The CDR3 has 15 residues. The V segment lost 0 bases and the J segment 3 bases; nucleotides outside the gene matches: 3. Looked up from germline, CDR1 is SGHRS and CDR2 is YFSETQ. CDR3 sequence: CASSLASSGTDTQYF. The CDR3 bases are TGCGCCAGCAGCTTGGCGTCTAGCGGGACAGATACGCAGTATTTT.

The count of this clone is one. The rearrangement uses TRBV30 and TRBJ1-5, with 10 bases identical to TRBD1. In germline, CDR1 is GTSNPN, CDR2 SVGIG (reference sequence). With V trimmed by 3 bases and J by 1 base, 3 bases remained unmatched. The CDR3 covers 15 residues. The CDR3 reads CAWRTGGLSNQPQHF. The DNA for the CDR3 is TGTGCCTGGAGGACAGGGGGCCTGAGCAATCAGCCCCAGCATTTT. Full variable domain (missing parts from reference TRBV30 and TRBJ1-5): SQTIHQWPATLVQPVGSPLSLECTVEGTSNPNLYWYRQAAGRGLQLLFYSVGIGQISSEVPQNLSASRPQDRQFILSSKKLLLSDSGFYLCAWRTGGLSNQPQHFGDGTRLSIL.

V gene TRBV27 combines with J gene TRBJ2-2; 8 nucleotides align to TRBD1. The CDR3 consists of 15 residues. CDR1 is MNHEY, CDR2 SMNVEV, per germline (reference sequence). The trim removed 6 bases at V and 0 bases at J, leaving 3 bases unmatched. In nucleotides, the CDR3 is TGTGCCAGCAGACCAGGGGGCACGAACACCGGGGAGCTGTTTTTT. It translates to CASRPGGTNTGELFF.

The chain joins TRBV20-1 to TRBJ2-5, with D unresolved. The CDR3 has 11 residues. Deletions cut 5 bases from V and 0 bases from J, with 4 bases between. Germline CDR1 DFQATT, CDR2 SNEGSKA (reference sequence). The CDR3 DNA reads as TGCAGTGCTCAGTACCAAGAGACCCAGTACTTC. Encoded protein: CSAQYQETQYF.

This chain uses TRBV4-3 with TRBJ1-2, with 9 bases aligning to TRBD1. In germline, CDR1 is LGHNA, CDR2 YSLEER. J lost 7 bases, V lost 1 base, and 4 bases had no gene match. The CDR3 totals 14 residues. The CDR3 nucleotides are TGCGCCAGCAGCCAAGCCGACAGGGGGGGTGGCTACACCTTC. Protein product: CASSQADRGGGYTF.

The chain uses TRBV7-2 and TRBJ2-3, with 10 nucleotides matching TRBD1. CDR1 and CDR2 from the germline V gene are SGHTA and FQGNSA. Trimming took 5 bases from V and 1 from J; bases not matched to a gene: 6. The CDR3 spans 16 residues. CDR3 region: CASSPSGQGGTDTQYF. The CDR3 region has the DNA TGTGCCAGCAGCCCGAGCGGACAGGGGGGCACAGATACGCAGTATTTT.

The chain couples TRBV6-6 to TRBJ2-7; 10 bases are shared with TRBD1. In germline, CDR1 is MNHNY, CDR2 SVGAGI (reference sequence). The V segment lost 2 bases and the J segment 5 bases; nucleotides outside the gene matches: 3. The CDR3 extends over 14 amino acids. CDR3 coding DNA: TGTGCCAGCAGTTACCCGGGACAGGGGAACGAGCAGTACTTC. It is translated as CASSYPGQGNEQYF.

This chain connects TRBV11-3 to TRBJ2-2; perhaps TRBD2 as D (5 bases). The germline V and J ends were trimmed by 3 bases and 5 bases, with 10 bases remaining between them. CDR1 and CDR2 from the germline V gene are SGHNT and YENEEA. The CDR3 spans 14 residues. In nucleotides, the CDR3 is TGTGCCAGCAGCTTGGGAGAATCTACCGGGGAGCTGTTTTTT. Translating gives CASSLGESTGELFF.

DNA for the CDR3: TGTGCCAGCAGTGAGAGGGCTTATAATTCACCCCTCCACTTT. This sequence encodes CASSERAYNSPLHF. The rearrangement joins TRBV6-4 to TRBJ1-6, with D unclear. The V and J ends lost 3 bases and 4 bases respectively, with 7 bases between them. Per germline, CDR1 MRHNA and CDR2 SNTAGT. The CDR3 has 14 residues.

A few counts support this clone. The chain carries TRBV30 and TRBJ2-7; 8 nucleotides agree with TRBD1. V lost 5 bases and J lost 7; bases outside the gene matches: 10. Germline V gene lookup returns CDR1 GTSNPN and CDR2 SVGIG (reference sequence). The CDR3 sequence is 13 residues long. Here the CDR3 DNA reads TGTGCCTGGTCGGGACAGGCGTTAGTGGAGCAGTACTTC. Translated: CAWSGQALVEQYF.

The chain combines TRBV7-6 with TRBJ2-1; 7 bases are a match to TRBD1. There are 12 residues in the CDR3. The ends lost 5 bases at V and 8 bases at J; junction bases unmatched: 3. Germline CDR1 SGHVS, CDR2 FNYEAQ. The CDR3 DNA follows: TGTGCCAGCAGCGCGGACAGGCATGAGCAGTTCTTC. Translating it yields CASSADRHEQFF.